This T cell receptor beta chain originates from a study of PD-L1 blockade in urothelial cancer. CDR3 length equals 18 residues. Germline CDR1 SEHNR, CDR2 FQNEAQ (reference sequence). The V gene end was trimmed by 1 base and the J gene end by 3 bases; junction bases not matched to a gene: 13. Measured with immunoSEQ multiplex PCR; TCRdb has only the in-frame clones, and not every one. The sample has roughly 120,000 clones; 80% to 95% are singletons. Time point noted: peripheral blood 6 weeks after treatment start. This TCR came from a man in his sixties with urothelial cancer. The V call is TRBV7-9, the J call TRBJ2-7, with 9 bases aligning to TRBD2. The sequenced sample was PBMCs, obtained around atezolizumab (anti-PD-L1) treatment. The DNA of the CDR3 is TGTGCCAGCAGCTTAGTTAACGCCGGCAGCGGGGGGCTCTACGAGCAGTACTTC. Protein sequence: CASSLVNAGSGGLYEQYF.